The clone carrying this T cell receptor (beta chain) was found a few times. Its specificity is not known. The sample is drawn from a study of human T cells and chemical hapten exposure. About the research overall: Minor pooled library volume differences mainly drove per-sample TCR yield variation.

With V trimmed by 2 bases and J by 4 bases, 4 bases remained unmatched. The CDR3 consists of 14 residues. Germline V lookup: CDR1 DFQATT, CDR2 SNEGSKA (reference sequence). TCRdb fed the RACE reads into MiXCR, producing one record per CDR3 protein. This table holds 70,000 to 80,000 distinct CDR3 sequences, 32% found once. Study outcomes and limitations: Because all patients had alopecia, their immune responses might differ from healthy ones. Those TCRs sitting above 1 in 1000 frequency stayed the same with DPC sensitization.

Time point specified: patch test 1, 2 weeks after DPC sensitization. The treatment here: therapeutic diphenylcyclopropenone sensitization with weekly scalp DPC. The sequences come from whole blood, collected in connection with sensitization to the hapten diphenylcyclopropenone (DPC). This receptor was taken from a man between 40 and 49 years old with alopecia areata. Some clones in this sample may be carry-over from other donors' samples. This chain connects TRBV20-1 to TRBJ2-1; 8 bases fit TRBD2. The CDR3 DNA reads TGCAGTGCTAGAAGAGCGGGGGAATACAATGAGCAGTTCTTC. Its translation is CSARRAGEYNEQFF.